This T cell receptor beta chain was identified in a study of T cell repertoires in cytomegalovirus infection. Study-wide context: Public TCR beta signatures provided an indication of both CMV infection and a matching HLA type. Regarding the study as a whole: Based on cumulative public TCR beta family frequency, carriers of CMV plus the relevant HLA were identified. In two of eight donors, the top clonotype was HLA-C-restricted CMV-specific.

TCRdb re-called the reads through MiXCR, storing one row per CDR3 protein. The data contain about 920,000 distinct CDR3 sequences, under 40% of them seen just once; the ten biggest clones take up roughly 12%. The CDR3 spans 20 residues. The V end lost 0 bases, the J end lost 2 bases, and 25 bases lay between the germline ends. In germline, CDR1 is MNHEY, CDR2 SVGAGI. In this sample, this clonotype turned up many times. The antigen is not known. The material was cultured CD8+ T cells from PBMCs, obtained from culture after CMV antigen stimulation. V and J are TRBV6-5 and TRBJ2-5, with D possibly TRBD2 on 5 matching bases. The clonotype originates from a human donor in good health (CMV status not recorded). Some clones in this sample may be carry-over from other donors' samples. CDR3 amino acids: CASSYSSDRAPGTVQETQYF. CDR3 DNA: TGTGCCAGCAGTTACTCCTCGGACCGGGCACCGGGAACAGTTCAAGAGACCCAGTACTTC.